The source of this TCR beta chain is a study of cytomegalovirus exposure and HLA in healthy donors. On the study more broadly: In an early release, HLA-typed donors contributed some 80 million unique TCR sequences. Findings and caveats of the study: Researchers reported that a few CMV-associated chains were confirmed in vitro as CMV antigen-specific.

PCR involved 60 Vbeta and 13 Jbeta primers. Assay used: immunoSEQ multiplex PCR; TCRdb lists only in-frame clones, some missing. Seen here are over 150,000 clones, over 70% observed once, and the top ten hold approximately 1.5%. V was pared by 7 bases and J by 0 bases, with 13 bases between. Per germline, CDR1 MRHNA and CDR2 SNTAGT. The CDR3 spans 15 residues. It was healthy bone marrow donors who served as donors. Concerning this clone itself: Its antigen is undetermined.

The sequenced sample consisted of PBMCs. The chain employs TRBV6-4 and TRBJ1-3; a weak D match, TRBD1 (6 bases). This clonotype originated in a woman in her 30s in good health and CMV-seropositive. CDR3 sequence reads: CASIPLQGSGNTIYF. The CDR3 nucleotides are TGTGCCAGCATTCCACTACAGGGCTCTGGAAACACCATATATTTT.